This T cell receptor (beta chain) was found in a study of beta chain features in type 1 diabetes. Study-wide findings and caveats: A pattern of fewer insertions and more deletions at VDJ junctions was seen in type 1 diabetes patients. A possible short-template PCR bias applies equally to patients and controls. The naive, central memory and Treg TCRB repertoires looked more alike in patients than they did in healthy donors.

As to this clone: Its antigen remains unidentified.

Sorting gave populations that all exceeded 98% purity. Every bit of the isolated RNA underwent reverse transcription, so sequencing read expressed TCRB transcripts. Produced via immunoSEQ multiplex PCR; TCRdb's table is partial and in-frame only. The sample contains about 360,000 clones, about 12% of which appear only once. The TCR comes from a man in his late teens or twenties in good health. The sequencing sample was made of naive CD4+ T cells from blood.

The CDR3 sequence: CASRRRVTTYEQYF. In nucleotides, the CDR3 is TGTGCCAGCAGACGCCGGGTTACAACCTACGAGCAGTACTTC. The chain joins TRBV6-5 to TRBJ2-7; D not certain. Trimming removed 6 bases at V and 2 bases at J, with 14 bases between. Germline lookup yields CDR1 MNHEY and CDR2 SVGAGI. The CDR3 covers 14 residues.